Presented here are 11 T cell receptor beta chains from one specimen sequenced in a study of OX40 agonist ivuxolimab in advanced cancers. Assay used: immunoSEQ multiplex PCR; TCRdb lists only in-frame clones, some missing. The sample lists 30,000 to 35,000 clones; more than 60% were seen once. The starting material was CD4+ or CD8+ T cells sorted from blood, obtained in a trial of the OX40 agonist ivuxolimab. These receptor sequences come from an adult with an advanced solid tumor such as melanoma, head and neck, liver or kidney cancer.

The chain is built from TRBV6-5 and TRBJ1-5; unclear D gene. The length of the CDR3 is 14 residues. V was pared by 6 bases and J by 6 bases, with 15 bases between. Germline CDR1 is MNHEY and CDR2 is SVGAGI. CDR3 residues: CASRPLGSGQPQHF. CDR3 coding DNA: TGTGCCAGCAGACCCCTAGGATCTGGTCAGCCCCAGCATTTT.

The gene calls are TRBV29-1 and TRBJ1-1, with D maybe TRBD1 (6 bases). Germline loops: CDR1 SQVTM, CDR2 ANQGSEA. The CDR3 has 11 amino acids. The V end was cut by 6 bases, the J end by 4 bases, with 9 bases between. The CDR3, as DNA: TGCAGCGTGCGGACAGCCACTGAAGCTTTCTTT. Its protein product is CSVRTATEAFF.

By share, this clone ranks as medium-sized. This rearrangement joins TRBV11-2 to TRBJ1-5, with a possible D match to TRBD1 (6 bases). V was pared by 7 bases and J by 0 bases, with 16 bases between. The germline gives CDR1 SGHAT, CDR2 FQNNGV. There are 16 residues in the CDR3. The CDR3 sequence: CASTQGRGYSNQPQHF. The CDR3 DNA is TGTGCCAGCACACAGGGTCGAGGGTATAGCAATCAGCCCCAGCATTTT.

The chain employs TRBV7-8 and TRBJ2-7; possible D gene TRBD2, 6 bases. Trimming pared 5 bases from V and 7 bases from J, leaving 24 bases between. The CDR3 sequence is 16 residues long. CDR1 and CDR2 (germline): SGHVS, FQNEAQ. CDR3 in amino acids: CASSPQTSNLQGEQYF. The CDR3 DNA reads TGTGCCAGCAGCCCACAGACTAGTAACCTCCAAGGGGAGCAGTACTTC. Filled out from reference TRBV7-8 and TRBJ2-7, the complete variable domain reads GAGVSQSPRYKVAKRGQDVALRCDPISGHVSLFWYQQALGQGPEFLTYFQNEAQLDKSGLPSDRFFAERPEGSVSTLKIQRTQQEDSAVYLCASSPQTSNLQGEQYFGPGTRLTVT.

The chain has TRBV5-1 and TRBJ1-2; 7 nucleotides line up with TRBD1. This CDR3 comprises 15 residues. CDR1 SGHRS and CDR2 YFSETQ come from the germline V gene. J lost 8 bases, V lost 0 bases, and 10 bases had no gene match. CDR3 bases: TGCGCCAGCAGCTTGGCGGACAGGTTCGGAAAAGGCTACACCTTC. This codes for CASSLADRFGKGYTF.

The genes are TRBV28 and TRBJ2-2; D gene unclear. Germline CDR1 reads MDHEN; CDR2 reads SYDVKM. The CDR3 contains 14 residues. V was trimmed by 3 bases and J by 3 bases, leaving 8 bases between them. The CDR3 region has the DNA TGTGCCAGCAGTTTGTCACTTCACACCGGGGAGCTGTTTTTT. It encodes CASSLSLHTGELFF. Full variable domain (outside the CDR3, taken from reference TRBV28 and TRBJ2-2): DVKVTQSSRYLVKRTGEKVFLECVQDMDHENMFWYRQDPGLGLRLIYFSYDVKMKEKGDIPEGYSVSREKKERFSLILESASTNQTSMYLCASSLSLHTGELFFGEGSRLTVL.

The chain combines TRBV9 with TRBJ2-5, with 15 bases aligning to TRBD2. The CDR3 has 17 residues. CDR1 is SGDLS, CDR2 YYNGEE, per germline. Trimming removed 4 bases from V and 4 bases from J; junction bases left unmatched: 8. The CDR3 loop is CASSPGLAGGRGETQYF. The CDR3 nucleotides read TGTGCCAGCAGCCCCGGACTAGCGGGGGGGCGGGGAGAGACCCAGTACTTC.

The gene calls are TRBV2 and TRBJ2-1, with D possibly TRBD2 on 7 matching bases. Trimming stripped 1 base from V and 0 bases from J, with 28 bases between. This CDR3 comprises 22 residues. Germline assignment: CDR1 SNHLY and CDR2 FYNNEI. DNA for the CDR3: TGTGCCAGCAGTGAAGTGGGGGCAAGGACTAGGAATGAGTTAAGCTCCTACAATGAGCAGTTCTTC. This gives the protein CASSEVGARTRNELSSYNEQFF. The full variable domain, completed using reference TRBV2 and TRBJ2-1, is EPEVTQTPSHQVTQMGQEVILRCVPISNHLYFYWYRQILGQKVEFLVSFYNNEISEKSEIFDDQFSVERPDGSNFTLKIRSTKLEDSAMYFCASSEVGARTRNELSSYNEQFFGPGTRLTVL.

The rearrangement joins TRBV6-5 to TRBJ1-2, with D hard to call. With 1 base removed from V and 0 bases from J, the gap between germline ends came to 3 bases. CDR3 length equals 13 residues. Germline CDR1 is MNHEY and CDR2 is SVGAGI. The CDR3 sequence is CASSYLSNYGYTF. The CDR3 DNA sequence: TGTGCCAGCAGTTACTTATCTAACTATGGCTACACCTTC.

As for this clone: Germline and junction disagree at one end, which may indicate a read error. Additional DNA sequences in this sample encode the identical CDR3. This rearrangement joins TRBV28 to TRBJ1-2; a weak D match, TRBD1 (6 bases). The CDR3 has 12 amino acids. The germline V gene has CDR1 MDHEN and CDR2 SYDVKM. The CDR3 here is CASSYREYGYTF. CDR3 coding DNA: TGCGCCAGCAGTTACAGGGAGTATGGCTACACCTTC.

CDR3 loop: CASSLMDAYSSYNEQFF. DNA of the CDR3: TGTGCCAGCAGCTTAATGGATGCCTACAGCTCCTACAATGAGCAGTTCTTC. This chain joins TRBV7-6 and TRBJ2-1; D unresolved. The CDR3 contains 17 residues. V lost 2 bases and J 0 bases, leaving 14 bases between the germline ends. The V gene's germline CDR1 is SGHVS and CDR2 FNYEAQ.